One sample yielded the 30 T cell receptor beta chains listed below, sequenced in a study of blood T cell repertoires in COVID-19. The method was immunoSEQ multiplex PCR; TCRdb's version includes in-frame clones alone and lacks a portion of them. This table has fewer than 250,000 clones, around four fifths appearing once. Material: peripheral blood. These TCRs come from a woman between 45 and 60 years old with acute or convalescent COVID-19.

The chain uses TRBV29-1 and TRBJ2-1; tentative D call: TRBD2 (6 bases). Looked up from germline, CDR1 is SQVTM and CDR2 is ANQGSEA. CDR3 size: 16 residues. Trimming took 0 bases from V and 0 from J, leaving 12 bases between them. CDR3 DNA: TGCAGCGTTGAAGAAGGTGGAGGGAGCTCCTACAATGAGCAGTTCTTC. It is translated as CSVEEGGGSSYNEQFF.

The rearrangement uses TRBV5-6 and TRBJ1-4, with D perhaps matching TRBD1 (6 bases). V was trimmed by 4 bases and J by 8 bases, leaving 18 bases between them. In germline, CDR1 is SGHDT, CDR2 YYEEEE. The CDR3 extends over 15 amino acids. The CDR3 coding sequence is TGTGCCAGCAGCCCCTGGACAGCGGGAGGAGAAAAACTGTTTTTT. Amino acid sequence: CASSPWTAGGEKLFF. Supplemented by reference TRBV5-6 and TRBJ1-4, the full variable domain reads DAGVTQSPTHLIKTRGQQVTLRCSPKSGHDTVSWYQQALGQGPQFIFQYYEEEERQRGNFPDRFSGHQFPNYSSELNVNALLLGDSALYLCASSPWTAGGEKLFFGSGTQLSVL.

CDR3: CASSNDGGALDRGETQYF. The CDR3 DNA sequence: TGTGCCAGCAGTAACGATGGGGGTGCGTTAGACAGGGGGGAGACCCAGTACTTC. The V and J genes are TRBV27 and TRBJ2-5; 9 nucleotides match TRBD1. V was pared by 5 bases and J by 5 bases, with 18 bases of the junction left unmatched. CDR1 and CDR2 from the germline V gene are MNHEY and SMNVEV (reference sequence). The length of the CDR3 is 18 residues.

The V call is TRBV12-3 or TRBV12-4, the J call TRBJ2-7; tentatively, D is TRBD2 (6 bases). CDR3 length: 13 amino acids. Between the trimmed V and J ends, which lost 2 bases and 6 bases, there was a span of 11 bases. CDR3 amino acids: CASSLWGVSEQYF. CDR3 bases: TGTGCCAGCAGTTTATGGGGGGTGAGCGAGCAGTACTTC.

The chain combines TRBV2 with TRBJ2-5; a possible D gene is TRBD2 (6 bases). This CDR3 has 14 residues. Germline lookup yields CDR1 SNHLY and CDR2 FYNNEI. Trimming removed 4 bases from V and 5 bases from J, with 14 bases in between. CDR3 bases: TGTGCCAGCAGTGGGGCGGCTGGGGGGGAGACCCAGTACTTC. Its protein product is CASSGAAGGETQYF.

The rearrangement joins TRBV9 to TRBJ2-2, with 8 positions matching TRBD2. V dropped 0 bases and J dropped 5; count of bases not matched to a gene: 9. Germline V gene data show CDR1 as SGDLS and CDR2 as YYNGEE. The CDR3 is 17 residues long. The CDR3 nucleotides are TGTGCCAGCAGCGTAGAAGAAGCGGGAGAGGGTACCGGGGAGCTGTTTTTT. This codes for CASSVEEAGEGTGELFF.

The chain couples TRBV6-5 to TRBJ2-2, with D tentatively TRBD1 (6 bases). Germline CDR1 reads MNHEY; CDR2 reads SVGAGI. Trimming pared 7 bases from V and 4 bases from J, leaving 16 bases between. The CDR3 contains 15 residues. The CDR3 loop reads CASTSDSRGTGELFF. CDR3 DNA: TGTGCCAGCACTTCGGACAGTAGAGGCACCGGGGAGCTGTTTTTT.

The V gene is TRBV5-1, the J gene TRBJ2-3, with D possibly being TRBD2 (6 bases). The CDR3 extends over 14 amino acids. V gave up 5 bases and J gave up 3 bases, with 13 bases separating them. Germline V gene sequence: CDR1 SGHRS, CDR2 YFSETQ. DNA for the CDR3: TGCGCCAGCAGGGTAGAAAGCGGGACAGATACGCAGTATTTT. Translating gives CASRVESGTDTQYF.

Here the CDR3 DNA reads TGTGCCAGCAGTTTAACTGCAACTAATGAAAAACTGTTTTTT. It translates to CASSLTATNEKLFF. This rearrangement joins TRBV27 to TRBJ1-4; unclear D gene. Trimming stripped 2 bases from V and 0 bases from J, with 4 bases between. The CDR3 sequence is 14 residues long. The germline CDR1 and CDR2 sequences are MNHEY and SMNVEV (reference sequence).

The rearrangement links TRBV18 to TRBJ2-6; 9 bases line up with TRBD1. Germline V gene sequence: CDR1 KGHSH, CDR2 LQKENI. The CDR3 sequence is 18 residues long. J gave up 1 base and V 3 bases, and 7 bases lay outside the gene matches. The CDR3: CASSPFQGQGSGANVLTF. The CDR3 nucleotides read TGTGCCAGCTCACCGTTCCAGGGACAGGGTTCTGGGGCCAACGTCCTGACTTTC.

The chain's CDR3 is CATSDLMGQNNTGELFF. DNA of the CDR3: TGTGCCACCAGTGACCTGATGGGACAGAATAACACCGGGGAGCTGTTTTTT. This chain connects TRBV24-1 to TRBJ2-2; TRBD1 agrees at 7 bases. CDR1 is KGHDR and CDR2 is SFDVKD in the germline V gene. Trimming cost V 4 bases and J 2 bases; bases outside gene matches: 9. This CDR3 region has 17 residues.

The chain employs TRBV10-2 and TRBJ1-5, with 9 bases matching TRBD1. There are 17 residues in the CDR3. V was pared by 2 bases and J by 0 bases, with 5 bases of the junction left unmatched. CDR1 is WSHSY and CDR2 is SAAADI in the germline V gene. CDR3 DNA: TGCGCCAGCAGTGAGGGGGACAGGGCCTATAGCAATCAGCCCCAGCATTTT. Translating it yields CASSEGDRAYSNQPQHF.

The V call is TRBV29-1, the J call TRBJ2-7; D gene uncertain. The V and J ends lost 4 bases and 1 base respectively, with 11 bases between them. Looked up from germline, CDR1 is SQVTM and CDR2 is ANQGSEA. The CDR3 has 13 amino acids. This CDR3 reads CSVVSLKSYEQYF. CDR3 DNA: TGCAGCGTTGTTAGCTTAAAGTCCTACGAGCAGTACTTC.

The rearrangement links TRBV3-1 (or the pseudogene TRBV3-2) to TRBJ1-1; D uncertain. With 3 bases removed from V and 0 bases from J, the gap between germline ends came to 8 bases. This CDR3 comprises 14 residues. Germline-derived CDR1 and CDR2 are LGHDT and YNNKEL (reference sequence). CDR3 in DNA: TGTGCCAGCAGCCACTCCGGGGTGAACACTGAAGCTTTCTTT. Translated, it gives CASSHSGVNTEAFF.

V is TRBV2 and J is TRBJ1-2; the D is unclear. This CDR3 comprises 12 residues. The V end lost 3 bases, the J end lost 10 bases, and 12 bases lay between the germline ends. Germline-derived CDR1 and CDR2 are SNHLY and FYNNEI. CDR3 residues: CASSEPPWHYTF. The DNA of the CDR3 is TGTGCCAGCAGTGAGCCCCCGTGGCACTACACCTTC.

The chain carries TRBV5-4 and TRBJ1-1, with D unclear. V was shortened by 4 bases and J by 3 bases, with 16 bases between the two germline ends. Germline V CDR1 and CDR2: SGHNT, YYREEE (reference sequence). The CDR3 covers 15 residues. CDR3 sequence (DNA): TGTGCCAGCAGCCCAGACGGAGGCTGGGACACTGAAGCTTTCTTT. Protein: CASSPDGGWDTEAFF.

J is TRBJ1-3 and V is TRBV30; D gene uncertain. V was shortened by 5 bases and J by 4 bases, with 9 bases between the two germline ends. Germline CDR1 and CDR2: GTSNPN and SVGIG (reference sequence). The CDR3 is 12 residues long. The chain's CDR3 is CAWGRQGNTIYF. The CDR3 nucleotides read TGTGCCTGGGGCCGTCAGGGAAACACCATATATTTT.

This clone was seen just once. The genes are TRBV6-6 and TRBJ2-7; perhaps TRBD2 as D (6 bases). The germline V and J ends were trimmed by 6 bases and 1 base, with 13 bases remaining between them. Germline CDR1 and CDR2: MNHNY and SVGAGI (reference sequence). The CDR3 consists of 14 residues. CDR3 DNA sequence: TGTGCCAGCAGGGAGGGGCCCACTTCCTACGAGCAGTACTTC. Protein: CASREGPTSYEQYF.

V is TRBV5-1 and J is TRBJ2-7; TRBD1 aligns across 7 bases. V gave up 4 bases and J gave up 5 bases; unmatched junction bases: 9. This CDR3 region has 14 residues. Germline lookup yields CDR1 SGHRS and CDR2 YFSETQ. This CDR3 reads CASSPRQGSDEQYF. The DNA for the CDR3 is TGCGCCAGCAGCCCGCGACAGGGATCCGACGAGCAGTACTTC.

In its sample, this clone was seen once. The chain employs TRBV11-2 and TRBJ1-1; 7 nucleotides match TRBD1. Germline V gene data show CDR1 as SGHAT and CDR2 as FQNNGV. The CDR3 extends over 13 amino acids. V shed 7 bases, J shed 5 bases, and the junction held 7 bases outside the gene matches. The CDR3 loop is CASTPTGRTEAFF. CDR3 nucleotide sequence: TGTGCCAGCACCCCGACAGGGCGGACTGAAGCTTTCTTT.

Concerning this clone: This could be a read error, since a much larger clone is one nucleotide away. The CDR3, as DNA: TGTGCCAGCCGGGACAGGCTCTCCTACGAGCAGTACTTC. Translation: CASRDRLSYEQYF. The V gene is TRBV5-4, the J gene TRBJ2-7; TRBD1 aligns across 8 bases. Germline V gene data show CDR1 as SGHNT and CDR2 as YYREEE (reference sequence). V shed 7 bases and J 0 bases; nucleotides not matched to a gene: 3. This CDR3 spans 13 amino acids.

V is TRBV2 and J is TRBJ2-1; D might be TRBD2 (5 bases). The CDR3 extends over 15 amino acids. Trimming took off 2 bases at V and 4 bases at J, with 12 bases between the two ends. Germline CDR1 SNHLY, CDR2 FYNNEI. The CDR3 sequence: CASSEFSDSYNEQFF. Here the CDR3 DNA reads TGTGCCAGCAGTGAATTTAGCGATTCTTACAATGAGCAGTTCTTC.

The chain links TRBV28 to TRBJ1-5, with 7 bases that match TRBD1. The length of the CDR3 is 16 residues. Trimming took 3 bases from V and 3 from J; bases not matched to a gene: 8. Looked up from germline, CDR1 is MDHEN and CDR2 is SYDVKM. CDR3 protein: CASSFGRRGFNQPQHF. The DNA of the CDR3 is TGTGCCAGCAGTTTCGGGCGCAGGGGGTTCAATCAGCCCCAGCATTTT. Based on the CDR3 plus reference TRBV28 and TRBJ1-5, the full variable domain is DVKVTQSSRYLVKRTGEKVFLECVQDMDHENMFWYRQDPGLGLRLIYFSYDVKMKEKGDIPEGYSVSREKKERFSLILESASTNQTSMYLCASSFGRRGFNQPQHFGDGTRLSIL.

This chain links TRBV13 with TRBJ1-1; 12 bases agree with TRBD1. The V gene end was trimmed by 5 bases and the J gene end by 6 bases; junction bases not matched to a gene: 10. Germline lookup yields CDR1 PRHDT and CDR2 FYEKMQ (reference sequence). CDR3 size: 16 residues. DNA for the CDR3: TGTGCCAGCAGCCAGTACGGGGGACAGGGGGCGGCTGAAGCTTTCTTT. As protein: CASSQYGGQGAAEAFF.

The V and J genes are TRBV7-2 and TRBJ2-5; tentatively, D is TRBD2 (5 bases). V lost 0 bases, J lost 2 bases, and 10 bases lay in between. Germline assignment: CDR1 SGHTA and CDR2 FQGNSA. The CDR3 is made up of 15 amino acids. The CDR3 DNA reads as TGTGCCAGCAGCTTAGCCCTACTAGTGCAAGAGACCCAGTACTTC. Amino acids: CASSLALLVQETQYF.

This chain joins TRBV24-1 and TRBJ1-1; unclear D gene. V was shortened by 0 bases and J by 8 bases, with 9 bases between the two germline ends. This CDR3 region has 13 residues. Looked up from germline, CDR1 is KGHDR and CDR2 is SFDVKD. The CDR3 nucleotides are TGTGCCACCAGTGATTTGCTATCGGGAGAAGCTTTCTTT. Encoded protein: CATSDLLSGEAFF.

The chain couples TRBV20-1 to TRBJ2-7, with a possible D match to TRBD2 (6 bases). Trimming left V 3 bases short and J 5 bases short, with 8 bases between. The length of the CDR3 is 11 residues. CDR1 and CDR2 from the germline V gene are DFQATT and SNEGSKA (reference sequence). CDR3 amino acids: CSARGTDEQYF. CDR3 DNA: TGCAGTGCTAGGGGGACTGACGAGCAGTACTTC.

The CDR3 protein is CASSARPGRDNEQFF. The CDR3 nucleotides are TGTGCCAGCAGCGCGAGGCCAGGGCGAGACAATGAGCAGTTCTTC. The chain joins TRBV9 to TRBJ2-1; perhaps TRBD1 as D (5 bases). This CDR3 spans 15 amino acids. The V gene lost 3 bases and the J gene lost 5 bases, with 15 bases spanning the gap. The germline gives CDR1 SGDLS, CDR2 YYNGEE.

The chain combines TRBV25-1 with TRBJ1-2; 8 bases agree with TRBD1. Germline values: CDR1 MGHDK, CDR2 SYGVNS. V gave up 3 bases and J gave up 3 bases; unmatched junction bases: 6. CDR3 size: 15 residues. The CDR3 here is CASSDGQGRDYGYTF. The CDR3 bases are TGTGCCAGCAGTGACGGACAGGGCCGCGACTATGGCTACACCTTC.

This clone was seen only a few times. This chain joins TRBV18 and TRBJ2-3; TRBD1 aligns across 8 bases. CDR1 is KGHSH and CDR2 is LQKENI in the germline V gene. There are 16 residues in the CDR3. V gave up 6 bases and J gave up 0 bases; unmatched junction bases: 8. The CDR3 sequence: CASSLRQGQSTDTQYF. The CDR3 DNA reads TGTGCCAGCTCCCTTAGACAGGGGCAAAGCACAGATACGCAGTATTTT.